A selection of T cell receptor beta chains follows, all from one sample in a study of cytomegalovirus exposure and HLA in healthy donors. TCRdb keeps only in-frame clones here, not all; method: immunoSEQ multiplex PCR. Here the sample spans some 200,000 clones, around 79% being singletons. The source material was PBMCs. These receptors were obtained from a male donor in good health and CMV-seropositive. Both conserved end residues are part of each CDR3. A D gene is named only where the DNA matches it firmly. Clone size is shown for a subset of rows, as once, few, many or a class of expanded clone.

j_call d_call clone_size v_call cdr3_nt cdr3_aa
TRBJ2-7 TRBD1 . TRBV13 TGTGCCAGCAGCACCGGGGACAGGGGCGCTTACGAGCAGTACTTC CASSTGDRGAYEQYF
TRBJ1-1 . . TRBV27 TGTGCCAGCAGTTTTCTAGCGTCGGGCCTCCTCGAAGCTTTCTTT CASSFLASGLLEAFF
TRBJ1-1 . . TRBV7-2 TGTGCCAGCAGCTTCGGACTATTGAACACTGAAGCTTTCTTT CASSFGLLNTEAFF
TRBJ2-1 . once TRBV5-1 TGCGCCAGCAGCTTTGGGCGGGTTGTAGATGAGCAGTTCTTC CASSFGRVVDEQFF
TRBJ2-5 . . TRBV15 TGTGCCACCAGCATCCAAGCGGTGGAGACCCAGTACTTC CATSIQAVETQYF
TRBJ2-1 TRBD2 few TRBV5-6 TGTGCCAGCAGCTTGGGTGGGAGGGCCTATGAGCAGTTCTTC CASSLGGRAYEQFF
TRBJ2-2 TRBD1 . TRBV19 TGTGCCAGTAGTAACAGGGGGTACACCGGGGAGCTGTTTTTT CASSNRGYTGELFF
TRBJ1-5 . . TRBV11-2 TGTGCCAGCAGCTCGAGACAGAGCAATCAGCCCCAGCATTTT CASSSRQSNQPQHF
TRBJ2-7 . . TRBV6-6 TGTGCCAGCACCCGGGGAGCGGATTCCTACGAGCAGTACTTC CASTRGADSYEQYF
TRBJ1-1 . . TRBV7-9 TGTTCCAGCAGCTTAGCATCGGGCAGGGGGAACACTGAAGCTTTCTTT CSSSLASGRGNTEAFF
TRBJ1-2 . . TRBV18 TGTGCCAGCTCACCCGGTCCCAATGACTACACCTTC CASSPGPNDYTF
TRBJ2-5 . few TRBV19 TGTGCCAGTAGTATATTCGGACTACAAGAGACCCAGTACTTC CASSIFGLQETQYF
TRBJ2-3 TRBD1 once TRBV4-3 TGCGCCAGCAGCCAAGATAGGACAGGTTTTCCTTTTTCTAGCACAGATACGCAGTATTTT CASSQDRTGFPFSSTDTQYF
TRBJ2-4 . . TRBV5-3 TGTGCCAGCCTGCCCGCCGGAGACAGAGCCAAAAACATTCAGTACTTC CASLPAGDRAKNIQYF
TRBJ1-5 TRBD1 few TRBV5-8 TGTGCCAGCAGCTTGAGGACAGGGAGCGTGATAAATCAGCCCCAGCATTTT CASSLRTGSVINQPQHF
TRBJ1-2 . . TRBV7-3 TGTGCCAGCAGCTTGTCCGCAGGGGATGGTGGCTACACCTTC CASSLSAGDGGYTF
TRBJ2-5 . . TRBV7-9 TGTGCCAGCAGCCTCCGGGACAACCTCCAAGAGACCCAGTACTTC CASSLRDNLQETQYF
TRBJ1-5 . . TRBV21-1 TGTGCCAGCCGGCCCCGGGCCCAGGGGAATCAGCCCCAGCATTTT CASRPRAQGNQPQHF
TRBJ1-2 . . TRBV7-8 TGTGCCAGCAGCCCCGGGACTTCTGGTGGCTACACCTTC CASSPGTSGGYTF
TRBJ2-7 . . TRBV7-2 TGTGCCAGCAGCTTAGACGGCGCGGGACCGTACGAGCAGTACTTC CASSLDGAGPYEQYF
TRBJ2-4 . . TRBV19 TGTGCCAGTAGTATAGATGAGGCCTTGGGTGCCAAAAACATTCAGTACTTC CASSIDEALGAKNIQYF
TRBJ2-2 . few TRBV6-7 TGTGCCAGCACCCCCCCGGGGTCCGGGACCGGGGAGCTGTTTTTT CASTPPGSGTGELFF
TRBJ1-2 . . TRBV9 TGTGCCAGCAGCGTAGCGAACCGCAGGGGCGGCTACACCTTC CASSVANRRGGYTF
TRBJ2-2 . . TRBV11-2 TGTGCCAGCAGCTTAGATCCTTCTTCCGGGGAGCTGTTTTTT CASSLDPSSGELFF
TRBJ2-3 . . TRBV4-3 TGCGCCAGCAGCCAAGTAAGCGCTCAGGGCACGCAGTATTTT CASSQVSAQGTQYF
TRBJ2-1 TRBD1 . TRBV19 TGTGCCAGTAGTTGGACAGGGAACAATGAGCAGTTCTTC CASSWTGNNEQFF
TRBJ2-7 TRBD1 few TRBV27 TGTGCCAGCAGTTCAGGGGCCCGGACAGGTATATACGAGCAGTACTTC CASSSGARTGIYEQYF
TRBJ2-1 . . TRBV5-6 TGTGCCAGCAGCTACGTTTTGCTAGGGAGCTCCTACAATGAGCAGTTCTTC CASSYVLLGSSYNEQFF
TRBJ1-3 TRBD1 . TRBV11-3 TGTGCCAGCAGCAAGGGGACAGCCGGCTCTGGAAACACCATATATTTT CASSKGTAGSGNTIYF
TRBJ2-7 TRBD1 . TRBV7-2 TGTGCCAGCAGCATACCTTGGACAGGAGACGAGCAGTACTTC CASSIPWTGDEQYF
TRBJ2-7 . . TRBV4-1 TGCGCCAGCAGCCAAGATTTCCCCAGCTACGAGCAGTACTTC CASSQDFPSYEQYF
TRBJ1-5 TRBD1 . TRBV30 TGTGCCTGGAGTGTAAAACAGGGGCGGCAGCCCCAGCATTTT CAWSVKQGRQPQHF
TRBJ2-5 TRBD1 . TRBV28 TGTGCCAGCAGTGCTCCGGGACAGCAAGAGACCCAGTACTTC CASSAPGQQETQYF
TRBJ2-7 TRBD2 . TRBV30 TGTGCCTGGAGTGTACAGAGCGGGAGGACCTACGAGCAGTACTTC CAWSVQSGRTYEQYF
TRBJ2-7 . few TRBV6-1 TGTGCCAGCAGTGACCGAATTGAGGTTTACTCCTACGAGCAGTACTTC CASSDRIEVYSYEQYF
TRBJ2-7 . . TRBV21-1 TGTGCCAGCAGCAGCTATTACGAGCAGTACTTC CASSSYYEQYF
TRBJ2-7 TRBD2 once TRBV19 TGTGCCACCCGATCCCTAGCGGGTTACGAGCAGTACTTC CATRSLAGYEQYF
TRBJ2-3 . once TRBV12-5 TGTGCTAGTGGTTTGGGACCACGGGGTGCAGATACGCAGTATTTT CASGLGPRGADTQYF
TRBJ2-7 TRBD1 . TRBV27 TGTGCCAGCCGGGACAGGGTTTACGAGCAGTACTTC CASRDRVYEQYF
TRBJ2-7 TRBD1 . TRBV18 TGTGCCAGCTCACTGGGACAGGGGGGAACGTACGAGCAGTACTTC CASSLGQGGTYEQYF
TRBJ2-5 . . TRBV12-1 TGTGCCAGCAGCCTCACTTGGGGGGGCCAAGAGACCCAGTACTTC CASSLTWGGQETQYF
TRBJ1-4 . . TRBV6-1 TGTGCCAGCAGCGCGGACAGAACTAATGAAAAACTGTTTTTT CASSADRTNEKLFF
TRBJ2-7 . . TRBV19 TGTGCCAGTAAAGTGGAAACGGGTCCCTACGAGCAGTACTTC CASKVETGPYEQYF
TRBJ2-7 . once TRBV13 TGTGCCAGCAGCGCGCAGGAGGTCGAGCAGTACTTC CASSAQEVEQYF
TRBJ2-7 TRBD2 . TRBV4-2 TGTGCCAGCAGCTCGGGAGGGGGGAACTCCTACGAGCAGTACTTC CASSSGGGNSYEQYF